The 16 T cell receptor beta chains in this list originate from one sample, sequenced in a study of blood T cells in healthy people across ages. PCR was performed a second time for roughly 7 to 11 cycles using a sample-barcoded 5' primer and a J-beta primer mix. TCRdb reprocessed the 5' RACE reads with MiXCR, giving one entry per CDR3 protein. Of 800,000 or so distinct CDR3 sequences in the sample, under 80% were seen once. The sequenced material came from blood. The receptor set was obtained from a man aged 25 to 45 in good health.

V gene TRBV6-5 combines with J gene TRBJ2-7, with 7 positions matching TRBD2. Germline CDR1 reads MNHEY; CDR2 reads SVGAGI. Trimming took 0 bases from V and 9 from J; bases not matched to a gene: 23. CDR3 size: 19 residues. Written as DNA, the CDR3 is TGTGCCAGCAGTTACTCGAAGGGGCAGCGGGGTAGCGCGTATATTGGGCAGTACTTC. It codes for CASSYSKGQRGSAYIGQYF.

The chain links TRBV6-2 or TRBV6-3 to TRBJ2-3, with 12 bases matching TRBD2. The V gene end was trimmed by 0 bases and the J gene end by 2 bases; junction bases not matched to a gene: 6. Germline lookup yields CDR1 MNHEY and CDR2 SVGEGT. The CDR3 loop spans 18 amino acids. The CDR3 coding sequence is TGTGCCAGCAGTTACTCGAGGACTAGCGGGACACACACAGATACGCAGTATTTT. This encodes CASSYSRTSGTHTDTQYF.

The rearrangement joins TRBV7-6 to TRBJ2-5, with D tentatively TRBD1 or TRBD2 (5 bases each). Germline values: CDR1 SGHVS, CDR2 FNYEAQ. This CDR3 has 16 residues. V shed 1 base and J shed 0 bases, with 12 bases lying between them. CDR3 region: CASSLGPRGHQETQYF. CDR3 sequence (DNA): TGTGCCAGCAGCTTAGGACCTCGGGGCCACCAAGAGACCCAGTACTTC.

Worth noting for this clonotype: At one end the junction does not follow the germline gene, possibly because of a read error. The J gene is TRBJ2-7, the V gene TRBV5-5; TRBD2 agrees at 13 bases. The J call may be mistaken, given a closer DNA end match to TRBJ2-5. Germline lookup yields CDR1 SGHKS and CDR2 YYEKEE (reference sequence). The CDR3 consists of 18 residues. CDR3 in amino acids: CAGSMTSGGPTALQTQYF. The CDR3 DNA sequence: TGTGCCGGCAGCATGACTAGCGGGGGGCCCACGGCGTTGCAGACCCAGTACTTC.

J is TRBJ2-5 and V is TRBV7-9; D is unclear. This CDR3 region has 12 residues. The germline V gene has CDR1 SEHNR and CDR2 FQNEAQ (reference sequence). Between the trimmed V and J ends, which lost 3 bases and 2 bases, there was a span of 4 bases. Here the CDR3 DNA reads TGTGCCAGCAGCTTCGCGCAAGAGACCCAGTACTTC. It codes for CASSFAQETQYF.

J is TRBJ2-5 and V is TRBV24-1; D gene uncertain. The V gene's germline CDR1 is KGHDR and CDR2 SFDVKD. The CDR3 totals 15 residues. V was clipped by 3 bases and J by 1 base, with 11 bases between them. In nucleotides, the CDR3 is TGTGCCACCAGTGATCCCCAAGACGTCCAAGAGACCCAGTACTTC. It codes for CATSDPQDVQETQYF.

The CDR3 loop is CASSPEAGRAKNIQYF. The CDR3 nucleotides are TGCGCCAGCAGCCCCGAAGCAGGCAGAGCCAAAAACATTCAGTACTTC. This chain uses TRBV5-1 with TRBJ2-4; D remains unclear. V was trimmed by 4 bases and J by 0 bases, leaving 14 bases between them. CDR3 length: 16 residues. The V gene's germline CDR1 is SGHRS and CDR2 YFSETQ.

The chain joins TRBV3-1 to TRBJ2-5; 15 bases fit TRBD2. Losses at the gene ends were 5 bases for V and 7 bases for J; bases not matched to a gene: 8. Per the germline V gene, CDR1 is LGHDT and CDR2 is YNNKEL (reference sequence). CDR3 size: 16 residues. The CDR3 loop reads CASSSGLAGGRGTQYF. Here the CDR3 DNA reads TGTGCCAGCAGCTCGGGACTAGCGGGGGGTCGAGGGACCCAGTACTTC.

The chain employs TRBV6-2 or TRBV6-3 and TRBJ1-1; 7 bases align to TRBD1. The CDR3 is 15 amino acids. V was pared by 4 bases and J by 2 bases, with 7 bases of the junction left unmatched. Germline CDR1 and CDR2: MNHEY and SVGEGT. The DNA for the CDR3 is TGTGCCAGCAGTTCTTCCCGACAGGGCAACACTGAAGCTTTCTTT. Translating it yields CASSSSRQGNTEAFF.

This clonotype was recorded a few times. The chain links TRBV4-2 to TRBJ2-7, with 7 bases matching TRBD2. V dropped 1 base and J dropped 0; count of bases not matched to a gene: 6. The CDR3 is made up of 16 amino acids. Germline lookup yields CDR1 LGHNA and CDR2 YNFKEQ. The chain's CDR3 is CASSQGYGTTSYEQYF. For the CDR3, the DNA is TGTGCCAGCAGCCAAGGGTACGGGACTACCTCCTACGAGCAGTACTTC.

In this sample, this clonotype turned up a few times. The chain links TRBV6-2 or TRBV6-3 to TRBJ1-2, with unresolved D. Looked up from germline, CDR1 is MNHEY and CDR2 is SVGEGT. With 2 bases removed from V and 5 bases from J, the gap between germline ends came to 6 bases. CDR3 length: 12 amino acids. CDR3 region: CASSYDMYGYTF. CDR3 DNA sequence: TGTGCCAGCAGTTACGACATGTATGGCTACACCTTC.

This chain uses TRBV12-3 or TRBV12-4 with TRBJ2-3; possibly TRBD2 for D (6 bases). The CDR3 has 15 amino acids. Trimming left V 6 bases short and J 3 bases short, with 16 bases between. CDR3 protein: CASRGTAGLTDTQYF. The CDR3 DNA sequence: TGTGCCAGCAGAGGGACCGCGGGATTAACAGATACGCAGTATTTT.

This rearrangement joins TRBV9 to TRBJ2-7, with D possibly being TRBD2 (5 bases). The CDR3 extends over 14 amino acids. Trimming left V 0 bases short and J 5 bases short, with 12 bases between. Per the germline V gene, CDR1 is SGDLS and CDR2 is YYNGEE. For the CDR3, the DNA is TGTGCCAGCAGCGTAGCGGGAACTTCTAACGAGCAGTACTTC. This encodes CASSVAGTSNEQYF.

This chain joins TRBV4-3 and TRBJ1-4; D gene uncertain. The CDR3 extends over 12 amino acids. The V gene's germline CDR1 is LGHNA and CDR2 YSLEER. V shed 0 bases and J shed 8 bases, with 4 bases lying between them. CDR3 sequence: CASSQEYEKLFF. In nucleotides, the CDR3 is TGCGCCAGCAGCCAAGAGTACGAAAAACTGTTTTTT.

V usage is TRBV9 and J usage is TRBJ2-6; the D is unclear. The germline gives CDR1 SGDLS, CDR2 YYNGEE. The CDR3 totals 15 residues. With 3 bases removed from V and 2 bases from J, the gap between germline ends came to 9 bases. The CDR3 DNA reads as TGTGCCAGCAGCGGTTTAAGGGCTGGGGCCAACGTCCTGACTTTC. Its translation: CASSGLRAGANVLTF.

As concerns this clonotype: An end of the junction does not agree with germline; a read error may underlie this. This chain connects TRBV6-6 to TRBJ1-5, with D unresolved. Germline V gene sequence: CDR1 MNHNY, CDR2 SVGAGI (reference sequence). The CDR3 sequence is 13 residues long. CDR3 amino acids: CASSADRPQPLHF. In nucleotides, the CDR3 is TGTGCCAGCAGTGCGGACCGTCCTCAGCCCCTGCATTTT.